The 10 T cell receptor beta chains listed next were all sequenced from one sample in a study of regulatory T cells in long-lasting Graves disease. Time point: newly diagnosed GD, antithyroid drugs for less than 3 months. From PBMCs, RNA was extracted and then used to make the TCR library. Building of the TCR beta libraries involved iRepertoire HTBI primers and Arm-PCR of CDR3 regions. TCRdb fed the multiplex PCR reads into MiXCR, producing one record per CDR3 protein. This table has about 540,000 distinct CDR3 sequences, 13% appearing once. This sample was also put to use in a study of T cells in Graves' hyperthyroidism and ophthalmopathy.

The sequences come from peripheral blood mononuclear cells (PBMCs), collected at new diagnosis, from a patient treated with antithyroid drugs. The receptors stem from a man aged 25 to 40 with Graves disease.

This clonotype occurred many times. The genes are TRBV6-1 and TRBJ1-2; TRBD1 matches at 10 bases. The CDR3 has 15 amino acids. CDR1 and CDR2 (germline): MNHNS, SASEGT. The ends lost 3 bases at V and 2 bases at J; junction bases unmatched: 3. The CDR3 nucleotides are TGTGCCAGCAGTGATCCGACAGGGGGCAACTATGGCTACACCTTC. As protein: CASSDPTGGNYGYTF.

The genes are TRBV28 and TRBJ2-3; 8 bases line up with TRBD2. The J call is doubtful: the DNA matches TRBJ2-5 better. There are 15 residues in the CDR3. Germline loops: CDR1 MDHEN, CDR2 SYDVKM. Written as DNA, the CDR3 is TGTGCCAGCAGTTCCGATCGGGGGGGCGGGGAGACCCAGTACTTC. Its protein product is CASSSDRGGGETQYF.

The sample holds many counts of this clonotype. The chain joins TRBV28 to TRBJ2-1; D uncertain. This CDR3 has 13 residues. V was pared by 3 bases and J by 10 bases, with 13 bases between. The germline gives CDR1 MDHEN, CDR2 SYDVKM. The CDR3 spells CASSFLPFREQFF. CDR3 nucleotide sequence: TGTGCCAGCAGTTTCCTCCCCTTTCGGGAGCAGTTCTTC.

This clonotype was picked up many times. This chain joins TRBV9 and TRBJ2-3; TRBD1 aligns across 9 bases. CDR1 and CDR2 (germline): SGDLS, YYNGEE. The CDR3 has 14 residues. Germline trimming cut 2 bases from V and 3 bases from J; bases unmatched to any gene: 1. CDR3 in DNA: TGTGCCAGCAGCGTCGGACAGGGGACAGATACGCAGTATTTT. This sequence encodes CASSVGQGTDTQYF.

This clonotype came up a few times. The chain joins TRBV2 to TRBJ2-1, with a possible D match to TRBD1 (6 bases). Per the germline V gene, CDR1 is SNHLY and CDR2 is FYNNEI. The CDR3 runs 13 residues. V was pared by 10 bases and J by 9 bases, with 19 bases between. The CDR3 sequence: CATDQQGVGEQFF. For the CDR3, the DNA is TGTGCCACCGACCAACAGGGTGTTGGTGAGCAGTTCTTC. The full variable domain, its missing parts supplied by reference TRBV2 and TRBJ2-1, is EPEVTQTPSHQVTQMGQEVILRCVPISNHLYFYWYRQILGQKVEFLVSFYNNEISEKSEIFDDQFSVERPDGSNFTLKIRSTKLEDSAMYFCATDQQGVGEQFFGPGTRLTVL.

This clonotype came up many times. This rearrangement joins TRBV12-3 or TRBV12-4 to TRBJ2-7; 9 bases map to TRBD2. The CDR3 runs to 19 residues. The ends lost 6 bases at V and 4 bases at J; junction bases unmatched: 22. The CDR3 DNA sequence: TGTGCCAGCAGCTTCAGCACGCGAGGCCTATTAGCGGGAGTATACGAGCAGTACTTC. It translates to CASSFSTRGLLAGVYEQYF.

The sample holds many counts of this clonotype. V usage is TRBV20-1 and J usage is TRBJ1-6, with 10 nucleotides matching TRBD1. Germline V gene lookup returns CDR1 DFQATT and CDR2 SNEGSKA (reference sequence). CDR3 length: 17 residues. V shed 0 bases and J 7 bases; nucleotides not matched to a gene: 9. The CDR3 DNA is TGCAGTGCTAGAGATCCTAGACAGGGGGCGGGGAATTCACCCCTCCACTTT. It codes for CSARDPRQGAGNSPLHF.

This clonotype appeared many times. V and J are TRBV20-1 and TRBJ1-3; D is unresolved. This CDR3 has 14 amino acids. CDR1 and CDR2 (germline): DFQATT, SNEGSKA (reference sequence). Trimming cost V 4 bases and J 0 bases, with 10 bases left between them. CDR3 region: CSAIVPSSGNTIYF. The CDR3 bases are TGCAGTGCTATAGTCCCAAGCTCTGGAAACACCATATATTTT.

This chain uses TRBV9 with TRBJ2-3; 16 bases agree with TRBD2. CDR3 size: 17 residues. V shed 7 bases and J 3 bases; nucleotides not matched to a gene: 8. Germline loops: CDR1 SGDLS, CDR2 YYNGEE. The CDR3 loop is CASGTSGRARTTDTQYF. CDR3 sequence (DNA): TGTGCCAGCGGGACTAGCGGGAGGGCTCGGACGACAGATACGCAGTATTTT. Supplemented by reference TRBV9 and TRBJ2-3, the full variable domain reads DSGVTQTPKHLITATGQRVTLRCSPRSGDLSVYWYQQSLDQGLQFLIQYYNGEERAKGNILERFSAQQFPDLHSELNLSSLELGDSALYFCASGTSGRARTTDTQYFGPGTRLTVL.

The rearrangement uses TRBV30 and TRBJ2-2; D is unresolved. This CDR3 is 15 amino acids long. Germline V gene sequence: CDR1 GTSNPN, CDR2 SVGIG (reference sequence). The V end was cut by 0 bases, the J end by 5 bases, with 13 bases between. The CDR3 is CAWSVRRPKTGELFF. In nucleotides, the CDR3 is TGTGCCTGGAGTGTACGAAGACCTAAGACCGGGGAGCTGTTTTTT.